The 30 T cell receptor beta chains listed next were all sequenced from one sample in a study of Graves' ophthalmopathy and Graves' hyperthyroidism. Beta-chain TCR CDR3 regions were amplified from RNA transcripts. RT-PCR was first run with HTBI primers, then multiplex PCR in a second round. TCRdb called the multiplex PCR reads again in MiXCR, with one record for every CDR3 protein. The sample yields over 500,000 distinct CDR3 sequences, about a fifth seen once. The specimen was peripheral blood. These receptor sequences come from a young woman with stable Graves' hyperthyroidism. Some clones in this sample may be carry-over from other donors' samples.

This clonotype was detected ten times or more. CDR3 loop: CASSPRGATGTEAFF. In DNA form, the CDR3 reads TGTGCCAGCAGTCCGAGGGGCGCGACGGGCACTGAAGCTTTCTTT. The genes are TRBV6-1 and TRBJ1-1; D may be TRBD1 (5 bases). Per the germline V gene, CDR1 is MNHNS and CDR2 is SASEGT. The V gene lost 5 bases and the J gene lost 4 bases, with 17 bases spanning the gap. The CDR3 length is 15 residues.

For this clonotype: Just one base apart from a much larger clone, this may be a read error. V and J are TRBV20-1 and TRBJ1-5; D gene uncertain. Looked up from germline, CDR1 is DFQATT and CDR2 is SNEGSKA (reference sequence). This CDR3 is 12 amino acids long. The chain's CDR3 is CSAVRGNQPQRF. Written as DNA, the CDR3 is TGCAGTGCCGTAAGAGGAAATCAGCCCCAGCGTTTT.

This clonotype was seen ten or more times. The chain links TRBV5-1 to TRBJ2-7; D possibly corresponds to TRBD1 (7 bases). Germline V gives CDR1 SGHRS, CDR2 YFSETQ. The CDR3 totals 15 residues. Trimming took 2 bases from V and 2 from J, leaving 14 bases between them. The CDR3 DNA reads as TGCGCCAGCAGCTTTTTCAGGGGGGCCACCTACGAGCAGTACTTC. This sequence encodes CASSFFRGATYEQYF.

In this sample, this clonotype turned up many times. The rearrangement links TRBV19 to TRBJ2-2; D gene uncertain. CDR1 is LNHDA, CDR2 SQIVND, per germline (reference sequence). V lost 3 bases and J lost 1, with 9 bases in between. CDR3 length: 15 residues. The CDR3 nucleotides read TGTGCCAGTAGTATCCAGCTTAAGAACACCGGGGAGCTGTTTTTT. This encodes CASSIQLKNTGELFF. Full variable domain (outside the CDR3, taken from reference TRBV19 and TRBJ2-2): DGGITQSPKYLFRKEGQNVTLSCEQNLNHDAMYWYRQDPGQGLRLIYYSQIVNDFQKGDIAEGYSVSREKKESFPLTVTSAQKNPTAFYLCASSIQLKNTGELFFGEGSRLTVL.

Turning to this clonotype: A much bigger clone sits one base away, suggesting this may be a read error. CDR3 nucleotide sequence: TGTGTCAGCAGCGCGACCGGGACAGCCTACGAGCAGTACTTC. Its protein is CVSSATGTAYEQYF. The chain couples TRBV9 to TRBJ2-7, with 7 positions matching TRBD1. CDR3 size: 14 residues. Germline V gene lookup returns CDR1 SGDLS and CDR2 YYNGEE.

This clonotype has just a few counts. A much larger clone differs from this one at a single base, so this may be a read error. V usage is TRBV20-1 and J usage is TRBJ1-3; TRBD1 aligns across 7 bases. Germline loops: CDR1 DFQATT, CDR2 SNEGSKA (reference sequence). The CDR3 spans 16 residues. The CDR3 coding sequence is TGCAGTGCTAGAGCCGGAGACAGGGAGGCTGGAAACACCACATATTTT. It specifies CSARAGDREAGNTTYF.

This clonotype has at least ten counts. The gene calls are TRBV6-5 and TRBJ1-1; D remains ambiguous. V was pared by 10 bases and J by 3 bases, with 9 bases between. The germline CDR1 and CDR2 sequences are MNHEY and SVGAGI. The CDR3 is 11 residues long. The CDR3, as DNA: TGTGCCACCTTTAGGGACACTGAAGCTTTCTTT. Residues: CATFRDTEAFF.

CDR3 in amino acids: CASSLDRRRGKDNQPQHF. As DNA, the CDR3 is TGTGCCAGCAGCTTAGATCGTAGGCGGGGAAAGGACAATCAGCCCCAGCATTTT. This chain connects TRBV7-8 to TRBJ1-5; D unresolved. Per germline, CDR1 SGHVS and CDR2 FQNEAQ. The CDR3 contains 18 residues. V was pared by 1 base and J by 3 bases, with 19 bases between.

This clonotype was counted ten times or more. The genes are TRBV6-1 and TRBJ1-1; D may be TRBD1 (6 bases). This CDR3 is built from 15 residues. Germline loops: CDR1 MNHNS, CDR2 SASEGT. Trimming shortened V by 3 bases and J by 0 bases, and 11 bases separated the two germline ends. CDR3: CASSDRGQMNTEAFF. The CDR3 region has the DNA TGTGCCAGCAGTGACCGAGGACAGATGAACACTGAAGCTTTCTTT.

Points on this clonotype: The CDR3 ends on some other residue instead of the conserved phenylalanine or tryptophan, so this is likely a read error. The rearrangement uses TRBV28 and TRBJ1-1, with TRBD1 as a possible D gene (6 bases). This CDR3 is built from 17 residues. Germline loops: CDR1 MDHEN, CDR2 SYDVKM. V lost 4 bases and J 2 bases, leaving 20 bases between the germline ends. The CDR3 loop reads CASSYHRGGRPNTEAFV. The CDR3 nucleotides read TGTGCCAGCAGTTACCATCGGGGGGGCAGGCCCAACACTGAAGCTTTCGTT.

This clonotype was counted at least ten times. This sequence joins TRBV2 and TRBJ2-1, with 9 bases that match TRBD2. This CDR3 has 15 amino acids. The V and J ends lost 6 bases and 3 bases, in that order; junction bases with no gene match: 6. Germline loops: CDR1 SNHLY, CDR2 FYNNEI. DNA of the CDR3: TGTGCCAGCAGGCTAGCGGGGAACTTCTACAATGAGCAGTTCTTC. Its translation is CASRLAGNFYNEQFF.

This clonotype has at least ten counts. V is TRBV5-1 and J is TRBJ2-7, with 10 positions matching TRBD2. The CDR3 covers 14 residues. The germline CDR1 and CDR2 sequences are SGHRS and YFSETQ. The V and J ends lost 5 bases and 4 bases, in that order; junction bases with no gene match: 6. CDR3 region: CASRSGTSVYEQYF. CDR3 nucleotides: TGCGCCAGCAGGTCCGGGACTAGCGTTTACGAGCAGTACTTC.

This clonotype was detected ten times or more. The chain carries TRBV24-1 and TRBJ1-1, with 8 bases lining up with TRBD1. The CDR3 extends over 15 amino acids. V was pared by 7 bases and J by 1 base, with 7 bases of the junction left unmatched. Looked up from germline, CDR1 is KGHDR and CDR2 is SFDVKD. The DNA of the CDR3 is TGTGCCACCAGCTTTGGACAGGGACGGAACACTGAAGCTTTCTTT. As protein: CATSFGQGRNTEAFF.

This clonotype has only a few counts. V usage is TRBV15 and J usage is TRBJ1-3, with a tentative D call TRBD1 (5 bases). Trimming shortened V by 3 bases and J by 6 bases, and 12 bases separated the two germline ends. The CDR3 spans 14 residues. CDR1 and CDR2 (germline): LNHNV, YYDKDF (reference sequence). CDR3 coding DNA: TGTGCCACCAGCAGCTACAGGAGGTCAAACACCATATATTTT. Protein: CATSSYRRSNTIYF.

This clonotype was seen more than once but under ten times. The rearrangement uses TRBV20-1 and TRBJ1-5; 12 positions match TRBD1. Germline CDR1 reads DFQATT; CDR2 reads SNEGSKA (reference sequence). V was clipped by 6 bases and J by 6 bases; unmatched bases: 15. This CDR3 has 17 residues. In nucleotides, the CDR3 is TGCAGTGCAACCCGGGACAGGGGGCGGGCCGGGGGTCAGCCCCAGCATTTT. Its protein product is CSATRDRGRAGGQPQHF.

As concerns this clonotype: One end of the junction is discordant with germline, which a read error may explain. The gene calls are TRBV29-1 and TRBJ2-3; 8 bases line up with TRBD2. CDR3 size: 15 residues. CDR1 SQVTM and CDR2 ANQGSEA come from the germline V gene. CDR3 sequence (DNA): TGCAGCGCAGATGGAGTAGCGGGAAACACAGATACGAAGTATTTT. This encodes CSADGVAGNTDTKYF.

This clonotype has a count of ten or more. The gene calls are TRBV20-1 and TRBJ2-5, with 8 bases aligning to TRBD1. CDR1 and CDR2 (germline): DFQATT, SNEGSKA (reference sequence). The CDR3 covers 15 residues. V lost 4 bases, J lost 5 bases, and 12 bases stayed unmatched. DNA of the CDR3: TGCAGTGCTACCCTAGTTCGGCAGGGGGCCGAGACCCAGTACTTC. Its translation is CSATLVRQGAETQYF.

This clonotype showed up just a few times. This rearrangement joins TRBV12-3 or TRBV12-4 to TRBJ2-2; perhaps TRBD2 as D (6 bases). Trimming took off 8 bases at V and 3 bases at J, with 13 bases between the two ends. The CDR3 loop spans 14 amino acids. The CDR3 DNA is TGTGCCAGCGAAGACGGGGGTTACACCGGGGAGCTGTTTTTT. It encodes CASEDGGYTGELFF.

This clonotype was counted at least ten times. This chain connects TRBV29-1 to TRBJ2-7; D tentatively fits TRBD1 or TRBD2 (7 bases each). CDR1 is SQVTM, CDR2 ANQGSEA, per germline. V was cut by 2 bases and J by 5 bases, with 19 bases left in between. The CDR3 length is 15 residues. CDR3 DNA: TGCAGCGTTGAACCTCAGGGGGGGGCGAGCCACGAGCAGTACTTC. This sequence encodes CSVEPQGGASHEQYF.

This clonotype was seen a handful of times. The V call is TRBV9, the J call TRBJ2-2, with 10 positions matching TRBD1. CDR3 size: 16 residues. CDR1 SGDLS and CDR2 YYNGEE come from the germline V gene. The ends lost 3 bases at V and 2 bases at J; junction bases unmatched: 4. In DNA, the CDR3 is TGTGCCAGCAGCGAGACAGGGGGCGTTAACACCGGGGAGCTGTTTTTT. Its translation is CASSETGGVNTGELFF.

In this sample, this clonotype turned up a few times. This chain joins TRBV11-2 and TRBJ2-7; D may be TRBD1 or TRBD2 (5 bases each). The CDR3 is 16 residues long. Trimming removed 2 bases from V and 0 bases from J, with 14 bases in between. CDR1 is SGHAT, CDR2 FQNNGV, per germline. The CDR3, as DNA: TGTGCCAGCAGCTTACAGGGACCACTCAACTCCTACGAGCAGTACTTC. Translation: CASSLQGPLNSYEQYF. Full variable domain (remainder filled in from reference TRBV11-2 and TRBJ2-7): EAGVAQSPRYKIIEKRQSVAFWCNPISGHATLYWYQQILGQGPKLLIQFQNNGVVDDSQLPKDRFSAERLKGVDSTLKIQPAKLEDSAVYLCASSLQGPLNSYEQYFGPGTRLTVT.

This clonotype has at least ten counts. The chain joins TRBV11-1 to TRBJ2-2, with a possible D match to TRBD1 (6 bases). This CDR3 has 16 amino acids. Deletions cut 5 bases from V and 0 bases from J, with 13 bases between. Germline V CDR1 and CDR2: SGHAT, FQDESV (reference sequence). The chain's CDR3 is CASSRKTGTNTGELFF. DNA of the CDR3: TGTGCCAGCAGCCGGAAAACAGGGACGAACACCGGGGAGCTGTTTTTT.

The chain is built from TRBV3-1 and TRBJ2-7, with 9 bases aligning to TRBD2. The CDR3 has 15 residues. Losses at the gene ends were 1 base for V and 2 bases for J; bases not matched to a gene: 3. Germline loops: CDR1 LGHDT, CDR2 YNNKEL (reference sequence). The CDR3 DNA reads TGTGCCAGCAGCCAAGTGGCGGGGGGGACCTACGAGCAGTACTTC. It translates to CASSQVAGGTYEQYF.

The table lists this clonotype with many counts. This chain connects TRBV6-2 or TRBV6-3 to TRBJ1-1; D ambiguous. The germline gives CDR1 MNHEY, CDR2 SVGEGT. V was trimmed by 6 bases and J by 7 bases, leaving 12 bases between them. The CDR3 spans 12 residues. The CDR3: CASRPFKGEAFF. The CDR3 DNA follows: TGTGCCAGCAGACCTTTTAAGGGTGAAGCTTTCTTT.

This clonotype was seen many times. This could be a read error, since a much larger clone is one nucleotide away. The chain joins TRBV6-1 to TRBJ2-4; D perhaps matches TRBD1 (6 bases). From germline, CDR1 is MNHNS and CDR2 SASEGT. Trimming cost V 2 bases and J 5 bases, with 13 bases left between them. CDR3 size: 15 residues. CDR3 loop: CASSERGTTENIQYF. As DNA, the CDR3 is TGTGCCAGCAGTGAAAGGGGGACCACCGAAAACATTCAGTACTTC.

Only a few counts were recorded for this clonotype. The chain joins TRBV3-1 to TRBJ2-2; TRBD1 is a possible D gene (5 bases). CDR1 and CDR2 (germline): LGHDT, YNNKEL (reference sequence). V lost 1 base, J lost 8 bases, and 11 bases lay in between. This CDR3 has 14 amino acids. Written as DNA, the CDR3 is TGTGCCAGCAGCCAAGGGAGTGGGGCGGGGGAGCTGTTTTTT. It is translated as CASSQGSGAGELFF. Using reference TRBV3-1 and TRBJ2-2 for the parts outside the CDR3, the full variable domain is DTAVSQTPKYLVTQMGNDKSIKCEQNLGHDTMYWYKQDSKKFLKIMFSYNNKELIINETVPNRFSPKSPDKAHLNLHINSLELGDSAVYFCASSQGSGAGELFFGEGSRLTVL.

J is TRBJ1-1 and V is TRBV4-1; weak D call: TRBD1 (6 bases). Germline V lookup: CDR1 MGHRA, CDR2 YSYEKL. The CDR3 length is 14 residues. V was cut by 2 bases and J by 10 bases, with 17 bases left in between. CDR3 amino acids: CASSQWGGATAAFF. CDR3 DNA: TGCGCCAGCAGCCAATGGGGGGGCGCGACGGCAGCTTTCTTT.

The sample holds many counts of this clonotype. The chain has TRBV6-5 and TRBJ1-5; D gene unclear. Trimming took off 2 bases at V and 7 bases at J, with 9 bases between the two ends. The CDR3 loop spans 13 amino acids. Germline CDR1 reads MNHEY; CDR2 reads SVGAGI. Here the CDR3 DNA reads TGTGCCAGCAGTTACGTAAGAGGACAGCCCCAGCATTTT. Protein product: CASSYVRGQPQHF.

This clonotype occurred many times. This chain connects TRBV6-2 or TRBV6-3 to TRBJ2-7; 9 bases are a match to TRBD1. Germline V gene data show CDR1 as MNHEY and CDR2 as SVGEGT. There are 14 residues in the CDR3. The V segment lost 7 bases and the J segment 5 bases; nucleotides outside the gene matches: 9. The CDR3 DNA follows: TGTGCCAGCATCGGACAGGGGTCATACCACGAGCAGTACTTC. Translation gives CASIGQGSYHEQYF.

This clonotype was observed at least ten times. A much larger clone lies a single base off, so this may be a read error. The chain combines TRBV7-2 with TRBJ2-5, with 9 nucleotides matching TRBD2. The CDR3 runs to 15 residues. Germline assignment: CDR1 SGHTA and CDR2 FQGNSA. The CDR3: CASSPVAGAQETKYF. The CDR3 nucleotides read TGTGCCAGCAGTCCCGTAGCGGGGGCTCAAGAGACCAAGTACTTC.